This paragraph covers one T cell receptor (beta chain) sequence. As yet, its antigen is unknown. The data belong to a study of cytomegalovirus exposure and HLA in healthy donors. General study results and limits: Usually a TCR sequence was rare, but some public TCRs were found in many donors. Listed as cytomegalovirus-associated were 164 TCR beta chains. The tendency of first-cohort TCR clusters to co-occur in the 90 to 150 validation repertoires emerged from a later analysis.

The method was immunoSEQ multiplex PCR; TCRdb's version includes in-frame clones alone and lacks a portion of them. Here the sample spans under 50,000 clones, about 93% being singletons. The clonotype comes from a woman between 18 and 29 years old in good health and CMV-seropositive. The sample was PBMCs.

The CDR3 protein is CASSLGGSSYNEQFF. The CDR3 DNA reads TGTGCCAGCAGTTTAGGTGGGAGCTCCTACAATGAGCAGTTCTTC. The chain employs TRBV28 and TRBJ2-1; the D gene is possibly TRBD2 (5 bases). Deletions cut 2 bases from V and 0 bases from J, with 8 bases between. The germline gives CDR1 MDHEN, CDR2 SYDVKM. This CDR3 region has 15 residues. The full variable domain, completed using reference TRBV28 and TRBJ2-1, is DVKVTQSSRYLVKRTGEKVFLECVQDMDHENMFWYRQDPGLGLRLIYFSYDVKMKEKGDIPEGYSVSREKKERFSLILESASTNQTSMYLCASSLGGSSYNEQFFGPGTRLTVL.